What follows describes a single T cell receptor (beta chain). Looked up from germline, CDR1 is LNHDA and CDR2 is SQIVND (reference sequence). The CDR3 has 12 amino acids. V lost 7 bases to trimming and J lost 8 bases, with 14 bases between them. The data derive from a study of OX40 agonist ivuxolimab in advanced cancers. Clones were sequenced by immunoSEQ multiplex PCR, and TCRdb holds only the in-frame ones, with some missing. The sample includes 7,000 to 9,500 clones, 85% to 90% seen only once; the top ten take approximately 10%. The source of this sequence is an adult with an advanced solid tumor such as melanoma, head and neck, liver or kidney cancer. Specimen: CD4+ or CD8+ T cells sorted from blood, collected in a trial of the OX40 agonist ivuxolimab. The chain is built from TRBV19 and TRBJ1-2, with D perhaps matching TRBD1 (5 bases). The CDR3: CASTREGRGYTF. CDR3 sequence (DNA): TGTGCCAGTACCCGAGAGGGGAGAGGCTACACCTTC.